These 24 T cell receptor beta chains were all obtained from the same sample, sequenced in a study of T cell repertoires in cytomegalovirus infection. TCRdb processed the reads anew with MiXCR; each CDR3 protein has one entry. The sample contains under 500,000 distinct CDR3 sequences, roughly 46% of which appear only once. These receptors have no identified antigens. The sequencing here drew on cultured PBMCs, taken from culture after CMV antigen stimulation. The origin of the receptors is a human donor in good health (CMV status not recorded). Some clones in this sample may be carry-over from other donors' samples.

V is TRBV7-2 and J is TRBJ2-7; 10 nucleotides agree with TRBD1. This CDR3 is built from 14 residues. V dropped 5 bases and J dropped 3; count of bases not matched to a gene: 4. CDR1 is SGHTA and CDR2 is FQGNSA in the germline V gene. CDR3 bases: TGTGCCAGCAGCAGACAGGGGGCTGGCTACGAGCAGTACTTC. Its protein is CASSRQGAGYEQYF.

Only a few counts were recorded for this clonotype. The chain combines TRBV7-2 with TRBJ1-4; 7 bases map to TRBD1. There are 15 residues in the CDR3. The germline gives CDR1 SGHTA, CDR2 FQGNSA. V gave up 5 bases and J gave up 8 bases; unmatched junction bases: 11. CDR3: CASSLTGEAGEKLFF. The CDR3 DNA is TGTGCCAGCAGCCTAACAGGGGAGGCGGGGGAAAAACTGTTTTTT.

This clonotype came up a few times. The chain has TRBV6-1 and TRBJ2-7; 7 bases line up with TRBD1. Losses at the gene ends were 5 bases for V and 5 bases for J; bases not matched to a gene: 12. This CDR3 spans 15 amino acids. The germline V gene encodes CDR1 MNHNS and CDR2 SASEGT. The CDR3 spells CASSYTAGGRDEQYF. DNA of the CDR3: TGTGCCAGCAGTTACACGGCAGGGGGACGGGACGAGCAGTACTTC.

The chain uses TRBV6-6 and TRBJ1-5; possible D gene TRBD1, 6 bases. Germline CDR1 reads MNHNY; CDR2 reads SVGAGI (reference sequence). There are 13 residues in the CDR3. Trimming shortened V by 5 bases and J by 5 bases, and 10 bases separated the two germline ends. Here the CDR3 reads CASSAEGDQPQHF. The CDR3 DNA reads TGTGCCAGCAGTGCGGAGGGGGATCAGCCCCAGCATTTT.

This clonotype was seen only a few times. J is TRBJ2-5 and V is TRBV7-2; D is possibly TRBD2 (5 bases). In germline, CDR1 is SGHTA, CDR2 FQGNSA. Trimming stripped 0 bases from V and 5 bases from J, with 10 bases between. The CDR3 totals 14 residues. CDR3 residues: CASSLARGEETQYF. CDR3 coding DNA: TGTGCCAGCAGCTTAGCTCGGGGAGAGGAGACCCAGTACTTC.

The chain couples TRBV4-1 to TRBJ2-7; maybe TRBD2 (6 bases). V dropped 2 bases and J dropped 2 bases, with 19 bases sitting between them. The CDR3 runs to 17 residues. The germline V gene encodes CDR1 MGHRA and CDR2 YSYEKL. CDR3 region: CASSQTGLKSDTYEQYF. Written as DNA, the CDR3 is TGCGCCAGCAGCCAAACAGGACTAAAATCGGATACCTACGAGCAGTACTTC.

V is TRBV7-6 and J is TRBJ2-1; D perhaps matches TRBD2 (5 bases). CDR3 size: 13 residues. Between the trimmed V and J ends, which lost 5 bases and 8 bases, there was a span of 13 bases. CDR1 and CDR2 (germline): SGHVS, FNYEAQ. CDR3 sequence: CASSPGLAYEQFF. As DNA, the CDR3 is TGTGCCAGCAGCCCGGGTCTAGCTTATGAGCAGTTCTTC. Supplemented by reference TRBV7-6 and TRBJ2-1, the full variable domain reads GAGVSQSPRYKVTKRGQDVALRCDPISGHVSLYWYRQALGQGPEFLTYFNYEAQQDKSGLPNDRFSAERPEGSISTLTIQRTEQRDSAMYRCASSPGLAYEQFFGPGTRLTVL.

This clonotype was counted between two and nine times. CDR3 nucleotide sequence: TGTGCCAGCAGCACCATCAGGGGGGCCCAAGAGACCCAGTACTTC. Protein product: CASSTIRGAQETQYF. The rearrangement links TRBV7-6 to TRBJ2-5; possibly TRBD1 for D (7 bases). V lost 5 bases and J lost 1, with 14 bases in between. In germline, CDR1 is SGHVS, CDR2 FNYEAQ. This CDR3 is built from 15 residues.

The chain has TRBV5-4 and TRBJ1-2; 7 nucleotides line up with TRBD1. With V trimmed by 3 bases and J by 8 bases, 7 bases remained unmatched. Germline CDR1 reads SGHNT; CDR2 reads YYREEE (reference sequence). CDR3 length: 13 amino acids. This CDR3 is CASSSFGQAGYTF. For the CDR3, the DNA is TGTGCCAGCAGCTCCTTCGGACAGGCGGGCTACACCTTC.

V gene TRBV6-6 combines with J gene TRBJ1-1, with TRBD1 identical over 8 bases. V trimming: 0 bases; J trimming: 4 bases; junction bases outside the gene matches: 4. There are 15 residues in the CDR3. Germline assignment: CDR1 MNHNY and CDR2 SVGAGI (reference sequence). In DNA form, the CDR3 reads TGTGCCAGCAGTTACTCCTCAGGGGGCATCACTGAAGCTTTCTTT. Translating it yields CASSYSSGGITEAFF.

This chain connects TRBV9 to TRBJ2-5; TRBD1 aligns across 11 bases. Trimming removed 1 base from V and 5 bases from J; junction bases left unmatched: 7. This CDR3 is 16 amino acids long. The germline V gene encodes CDR1 SGDLS and CDR2 YYNGEE. CDR3 sequence reads: CASSVNERDRGETQYF. In DNA form, the CDR3 reads TGTGCCAGCAGCGTAAATGAGAGGGACAGGGGGGAGACCCAGTACTTC.

This clonotype showed up just a few times. The J gene is TRBJ1-5, the V gene TRBV6-6; TRBD1 agrees at 7 bases. This CDR3 has 15 amino acids. V trimming: 6 bases; J trimming: 1 base; junction bases outside the gene matches: 6. The germline CDR1 and CDR2 sequences are MNHNY and SVGAGI (reference sequence). The CDR3: CASSPTGLSNQPQHF. Written as DNA, the CDR3 is TGTGCCAGCAGCCCGACAGGGCTAAGCAATCAGCCCCAGCATTTT.

The chain links TRBV7-2 to TRBJ2-2; 7 bases match TRBD2. Germline V gives CDR1 SGHTA, CDR2 FQGNSA. The CDR3 sequence is 12 residues long. Trimming cost V 11 bases and J 7 bases; bases outside gene matches: 7. The CDR3 sequence is CAGGGSYGELFF. For the CDR3, the DNA is TGTGCCGGGGGGGGTTCGTACGGGGAGCTGTTTTTT.

The rearrangement uses TRBV28 and TRBJ1-3, with D perhaps matching TRBD1 (5 bases). V lost 3 bases and J 0 bases, leaving 9 bases between the germline ends. The length of the CDR3 is 15 residues. CDR1 and CDR2 from the germline V gene are MDHEN and SYDVKM. CDR3 in amino acids: CASSFGGYSGNTIYF. Written as DNA, the CDR3 is TGTGCCAGCAGTTTTGGGGGATACTCTGGAAACACCATATATTTT.

This clonotype was observed a few times. The gene calls are TRBV27 and TRBJ2-3; 9 nucleotides line up with TRBD1. The CDR3 runs 16 residues. CDR1 is MNHEY, CDR2 SMNVEV, per germline (reference sequence). The ends lost 7 bases at V and 4 bases at J; junction bases unmatched: 12. In DNA form, the CDR3 reads TGTGCCAGCACTAGGGGACGGGACAGGGTCGCAGATACGCAGTATTTT. Translation gives CASTRGRDRVADTQYF.

V and J are TRBV6-5 and TRBJ2-2; D not certain. With 0 bases removed from V and 1 base from J, the gap between germline ends came to 9 bases. Germline loops: CDR1 MNHEY, CDR2 SVGAGI. This CDR3 has 16 amino acids. The CDR3 coding sequence is TGTGCCAGCAGTTACTCCACGGTGAAGAACACCGGGGAGCTGTTTTTT. It encodes CASSYSTVKNTGELFF.

This clonotype was counted a single time. V and J are TRBV5-4 and TRBJ1-5, with D unresolved. Trimming left V 0 bases short and J 9 bases short, with 10 bases between. The CDR3 is 13 amino acids. Germline V lookup: CDR1 SGHNT, CDR2 YYREEE (reference sequence). The CDR3 loop is CASSLEVFGPQHF. The CDR3 DNA sequence: TGTGCCAGCAGCTTGGAGGTCTTCGGGCCCCAGCATTTT. Full variable domain (missing parts from reference TRBV5-4 and TRBJ1-5): ETGVTQSPTHLIKTRGQQVTLRCSSQSGHNTVSWYQQALGQGPQFIFQYYREEENGRGNFPPRFSGLQFPNYSSELNVNALELDDSALYLCASSLEVFGPQHFGDGTRLSIL.

This clonotype was counted a single time. The V gene is TRBV29-1, the J gene TRBJ2-5, with 7 bases identical to TRBD1. Germline loops: CDR1 SQVTM, CDR2 ANQGSEA. The CDR3 sequence is 14 residues long. Trimming at V came to 1 base and at J to 5 bases, leaving 7 bases not matched to a gene. DNA of the CDR3: TGCAGCGTTGAAGCATACAGGGGAAGGGAGACCCAGTACTTC. This sequence encodes CSVEAYRGRETQYF.

The chain carries TRBV12-3 or TRBV12-4 and TRBJ1-1; 9 bases agree with TRBD1. V was pared by 5 bases and J by 6 bases, with 4 bases of the junction left unmatched. CDR3 length: 13 amino acids. CDR3: CASSRQGGSEAFF. Here the CDR3 DNA reads TGTGCCAGCAGTAGACAGGGGGGATCTGAAGCTTTCTTT.

This chain's CDR3 is CASSIGRTGDTQYF. The CDR3 coding sequence is TGTGCCAGTAGTATCGGTCGTACGGGAGATACGCAGTATTTT. The rearrangement links TRBV19 to TRBJ2-3; D is unclear. The CDR3 length is 14 residues. Trimming shortened V by 3 bases and J by 5 bases, and 12 bases separated the two germline ends. In germline, CDR1 is LNHDA, CDR2 SQIVND (reference sequence).

The V call is TRBV11-2, the J call TRBJ1-1; no reliable D call. Germline CDR1 SGHAT, CDR2 FQNNGV. Trimming took off 5 bases at V and 6 bases at J, with 10 bases between the two ends. This CDR3 contains 12 residues. In nucleotides, the CDR3 is TGTGCCAGCAGCCTCCGGGCCTCTGAAGCTTTCTTT. Encoded protein: CASSLRASEAFF. The full variable domain, rest sourced from reference TRBV11-2 and TRBJ1-1, is EAGVAQSPRYKIIEKRQSVAFWCNPISGHATLYWYQQILGQGPKLLIQFQNNGVVDDSQLPKDRFSAERLKGVDSTLKIQPAKLEDSAVYLCASSLRASEAFFGQGTRLTVV.

This clonotype was counted many times. The V and J genes are TRBV7-2 and TRBJ1-3; D gene unclear. Trimming shortened V by 5 bases and J by 0 bases, and 8 bases separated the two germline ends. This CDR3 is built from 14 residues. CDR1 SGHTA and CDR2 FQGNSA come from the germline V gene. The CDR3 bases are TGTGCCAGCAGCCCCCCTCCCTCTGGAAACACCATATATTTT. Translating gives CASSPPPSGNTIYF.

This clonotype has ten or more counts. The chain is built from TRBV7-8 and TRBJ1-2; possible D gene TRBD1, 5 bases. V lost 5 bases and J lost 2, with 15 bases in between. Per the germline V gene, CDR1 is SGHVS and CDR2 is FQNEAQ. This CDR3 comprises 15 residues. The chain's CDR3 is CASSHLRGVNYGYTF. The CDR3 nucleotides are TGTGCCAGCAGCCACCTCAGAGGGGTAAACTATGGCTACACCTTC.

For the CDR3, the DNA is TGTGCCAGCAGCAGGACGACCGAGCAGTACTTC. This gives the protein CASSRTTEQYF. This rearrangement joins TRBV7-2 to TRBJ2-7; D not certain. Trimming removed 5 bases from V and 6 bases from J, with 8 bases in between. The CDR3 runs 11 residues. Germline V gene sequence: CDR1 SGHTA, CDR2 FQGNSA.